The rows below give T cell receptor beta chains drawn from one sample of a study of cytomegalovirus exposure and HLA in healthy donors. The data were produced by immunoSEQ multiplex PCR, yet TCRdb's version contains in-frame clones alone and is incomplete. The table records 130,000 to 150,000 clones, 60% to 85% of them present only once. The specimen sequenced was PBMCs. The receptors were gathered from a man aged 35-49 years in good health and CMV-seropositive. Each CDR3 is given with its conserved first and last residue. The order of the fields is clone size, V gene, J gene, D gene, CDR3 length, CDR3 DNA, CDR3 protein. D genes are given only for firm matches. The size entry is marked missing in some rows and otherwise reads once, few, many or a size class.

size: once
V: TRBV6-1
J: TRBJ2-6
D: -
length: 18
DNA: TGTGCCAGCAGTGAAGTTGGGCAGGGACTCTCTGGGGCCAACGTCCTGACTTTC
CDR3: CASSEVGQGLSGANVLTF

size: -
V: TRBV7-2
J: TRBJ2-7
D: TRBD2
length: 18
DNA: TGTGCCAGCAGCAGCCGAGGGGGGGTGGCGGGAGGATCCTACGAGCAGTACTTC
CDR3: CASSSRGGVAGGSYEQYF

size: -
V: TRBV28
J: TRBJ2-5
D: -
length: 14
DNA: TGTGCCAGCAGTGAACAGGGTGTTCGAGAGACCCAGTACTTC
CDR3: CASSEQGVRETQYF

size: few
V: TRBV28
J: TRBJ1-1
D: TRBD1
length: 15
DNA: TGTGCCAGCAATTCTAAGGACAGGGGGGACACTGAAGCTTTCTTT
CDR3: CASNSKDRGDTEAFF

size: -
V: TRBV2
J: TRBJ2-7
D: TRBD1
length: 12
DNA: TGTGCCAGCAGGGGACAGAGCTACGAGCAGTACTTC
CDR3: CASRGQSYEQYF

size: -
V: TRBV5-1
J: TRBJ2-7
D: TRBD1
length: 16
DNA: TGCGCCAGCAGCGGTGGGACAGGCGGCGAGTTAGGCGAGCAGTACTTC
CDR3: CASSGGTGGELGEQYF

size: -
V: TRBV9
J: TRBJ2-2
D: TRBD2
length: 15
DNA: TGTGCCAGCAGCTACCGGGGGGAGAACACCGGGGAGCTGTTTTTT
CDR3: CASSYRGENTGELFF

size: few
V: TRBV9
J: TRBJ2-7
D: TRBD2
length: 16
DNA: TGTGCCAGCAGCGCCGGGGGCGGGAGGGGAGCCTACGAGCAGTACTTC
CDR3: CASSAGGGRGAYEQYF

size: once
V: TRBV19
J: TRBJ2-3
D: -
length: 13
DNA: TGTGCCAGTAGTTTAGGTGGGCGGGGTACGCAGTATTTT
CDR3: CASSLGGRGTQYF

size: -
V: TRBV19
J: TRBJ1-1
D: TRBD1
length: 19
DNA: TGTGCCAGTACCTCAGGGGGTCGGGCTGGGGAAACCGTGAACACTGAAGCTTTCTTT
CDR3: CASTSGGRAGETVNTEAFF

size: -
V: TRBV7-9
J: TRBJ2-6
D: -
length: 14
DNA: TGTGCCAGCAGCTCCGCGAAGGGGGCCAACGTCCTGACTTTC
CDR3: CASSSAKGANVLTF

size: -
V: TRBV6-5
J: TRBJ1-4
D: -
length: 11
DNA: TGTGCCAGCAGAGACAGGGAAAAACTGTTTTTT
CDR3: CASRDREKLFF

size: -
V: TRBV23-1
J: TRBJ1-1
D: -
length: 16
DNA: TGCGCCAGCACCCTGGGGAGACAGGCACTGAACACTGAAGCTTTCTTT
CDR3: CASTLGRQALNTEAFF

size: -
V: TRBV7-9
J: TRBJ1-1
D: TRBD1
length: 16
DNA: TGTGCCAGCAGCCCCCAGGGACAGCGAGTGAACACTGAAGCTTTCTTT
CDR3: CASSPQGQRVNTEAFF

size: -
V: TRBV30
J: TRBJ1-1
D: TRBD1
length: 16
DNA: TGTGCCTGGAGTCAGTGGACAGGGGGCGCGAACACTGAAGCTTTCTTT
CDR3: CAWSQWTGGANTEAFF

size: once
V: TRBV11-2
J: TRBJ1-1
D: TRBD1
length: 13
DNA: TGTGCCAGCAGCTTAGCCAGGGGGGCTGAAGCTTTCTTT
CDR3: CASSLARGAEAFF

size: -
V: TRBV11-3
J: TRBJ2-1
D: TRBD2
length: 14
DNA: TGTGCCAGCAGCTTGGGGACTAGCGTTCATGAGCAGTTCTTC
CDR3: CASSLGTSVHEQFF